Reported below is one TCR beta chain. This record comes from a study of blood T cell repertoires in COVID-19. Whole-study context: Acute-phase and convalescent COVID-19 samples originated in the United States, Italy and Spain. Sample material is recorded as cDNA or gDNA derived from T cells, B-cell-depleted T cells, or PBMCs.

Original handling: Cell counts per sample came from amplifying reference gene primers. Assay used: immunoSEQ multiplex PCR; TCRdb lists only in-frame clones, some missing. The V and J calls and clone size are taken from that table; D and trimming were inferred from the DNA. Of around 370,000 clones detected, around 89% appear once; the ten largest clones hold around 7%. This CDR3 has 16 amino acids. Germline CDR1 LGHNA, CDR2 YSLEER. The ends lost 1 base at V and 5 bases at J; junction bases unmatched: 7. The genes are TRBV4-3 and TRBJ1-1, with 10 bases identical to TRBD1. Sequencing was performed on peripheral blood. This clonotype originated in a man aged 18 to 35 with active or convalescent COVID-19. CDR3 DNA sequence: TGCGCCAGCAGCCAAGTGGGACAGGGGTTTCGGACTGAAGCTTTCTTT. This codes for CASSQVGQGFRTEAFF.